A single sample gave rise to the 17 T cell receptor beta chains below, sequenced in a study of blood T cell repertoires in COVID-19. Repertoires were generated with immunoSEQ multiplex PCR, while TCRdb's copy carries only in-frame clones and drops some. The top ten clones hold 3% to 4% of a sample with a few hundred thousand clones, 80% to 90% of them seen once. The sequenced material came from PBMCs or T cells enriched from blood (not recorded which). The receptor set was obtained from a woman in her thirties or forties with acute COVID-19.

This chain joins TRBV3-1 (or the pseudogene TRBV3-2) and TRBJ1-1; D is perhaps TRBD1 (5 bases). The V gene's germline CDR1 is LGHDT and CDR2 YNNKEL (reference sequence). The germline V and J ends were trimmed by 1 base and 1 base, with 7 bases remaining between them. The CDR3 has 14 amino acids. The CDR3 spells CASSQGTQNTEAFF. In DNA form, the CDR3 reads TGTGCCAGCAGCCAAGGGACACAGAACACTGAAGCTTTCTTT.

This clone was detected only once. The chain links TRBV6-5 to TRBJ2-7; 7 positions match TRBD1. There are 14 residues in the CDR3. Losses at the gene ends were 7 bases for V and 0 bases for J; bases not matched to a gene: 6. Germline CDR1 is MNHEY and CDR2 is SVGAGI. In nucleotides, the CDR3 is TGTGCCAGCACCAGGACAGGTAGCTCCTACGAGCAGTACTTC. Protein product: CASTRTGSSYEQYF.

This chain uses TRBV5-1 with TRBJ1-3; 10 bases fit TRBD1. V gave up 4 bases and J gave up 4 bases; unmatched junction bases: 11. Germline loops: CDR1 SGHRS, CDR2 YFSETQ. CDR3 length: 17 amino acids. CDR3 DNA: TGCGCCAGCAGCAGGAACCGGGACAGGGGTGCGGGAAACACCATATATTTT. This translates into CASSRNRDRGAGNTIYF.

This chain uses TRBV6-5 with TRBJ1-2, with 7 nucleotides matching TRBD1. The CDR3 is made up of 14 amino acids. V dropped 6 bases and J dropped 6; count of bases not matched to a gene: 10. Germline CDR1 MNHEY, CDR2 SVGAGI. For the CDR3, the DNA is TGTGCCAGCAGCCCCGCACAGGGGTCCCATGGCTACACCTTC. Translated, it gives CASSPAQGSHGYTF.

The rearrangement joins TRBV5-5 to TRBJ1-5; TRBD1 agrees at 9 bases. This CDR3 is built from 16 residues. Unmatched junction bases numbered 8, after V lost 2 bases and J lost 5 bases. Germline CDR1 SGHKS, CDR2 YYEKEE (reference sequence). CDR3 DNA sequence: TGTGCCAGCAGCTTTCGGGGACAGGGTTTTGATCAGCCCCAGCATTTT. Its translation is CASSFRGQGFDQPQHF.

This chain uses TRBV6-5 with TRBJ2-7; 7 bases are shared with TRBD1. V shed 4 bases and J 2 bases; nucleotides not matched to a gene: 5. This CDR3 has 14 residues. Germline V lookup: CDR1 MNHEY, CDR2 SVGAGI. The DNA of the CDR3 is TGTGCCAGCAGTTCGCCGGGACAGACCTACGAGCAGTACTTC. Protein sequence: CASSSPGQTYEQYF.

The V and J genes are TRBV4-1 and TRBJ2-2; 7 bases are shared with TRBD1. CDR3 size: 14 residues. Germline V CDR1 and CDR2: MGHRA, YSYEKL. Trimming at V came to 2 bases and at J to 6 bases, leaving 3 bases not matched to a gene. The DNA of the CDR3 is TGCGCCAGCAGCCAAACAGGGGCAGCCGGGGAGCTGTTTTTT. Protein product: CASSQTGAAGELFF.

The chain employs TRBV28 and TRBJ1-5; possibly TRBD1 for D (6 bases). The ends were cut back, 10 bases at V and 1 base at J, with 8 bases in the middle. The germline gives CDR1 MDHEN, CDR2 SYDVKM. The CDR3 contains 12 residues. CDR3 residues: CAIQGSNQPQHF. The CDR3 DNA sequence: TGTGCCATCCAGGGGAGCAATCAGCCCCAGCATTTT.

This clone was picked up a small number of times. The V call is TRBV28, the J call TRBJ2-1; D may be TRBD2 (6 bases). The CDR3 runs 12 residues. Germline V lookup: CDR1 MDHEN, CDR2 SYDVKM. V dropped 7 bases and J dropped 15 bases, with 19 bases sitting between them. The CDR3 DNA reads TGTGCCAGCACTCCCCCCCGGGGCGGGGTGTTCTTC. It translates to CASTPPRGGVFF.

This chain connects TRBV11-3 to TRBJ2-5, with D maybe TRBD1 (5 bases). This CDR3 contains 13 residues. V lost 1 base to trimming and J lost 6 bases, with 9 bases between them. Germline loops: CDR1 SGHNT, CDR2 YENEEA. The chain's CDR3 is CASSLGREQTQYF. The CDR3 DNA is TGTGCCAGCAGCTTAGGCAGGGAACAGACCCAGTACTTC. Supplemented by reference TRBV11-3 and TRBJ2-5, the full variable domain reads EAGVVQSPRYKIIEKKQPVAFWCNPISGHNTLYWYLQNLGQGPELLIRYENEEAVDDSQLPKDRFSAERLKGVDSTLKIQPAELGDSAVYLCASSLGREQTQYFGPGTRLLVL.

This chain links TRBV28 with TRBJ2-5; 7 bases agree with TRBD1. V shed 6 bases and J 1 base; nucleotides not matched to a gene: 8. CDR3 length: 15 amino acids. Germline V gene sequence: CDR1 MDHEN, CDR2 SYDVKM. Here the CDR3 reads CASRGLQGIQETQYF. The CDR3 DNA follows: TGTGCCAGCAGGGGATTACAGGGGATCCAAGAGACCCAGTACTTC. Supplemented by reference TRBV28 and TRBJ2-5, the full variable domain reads DVKVTQSSRYLVKRTGEKVFLECVQDMDHENMFWYRQDPGLGLRLIYFSYDVKMKEKGDIPEGYSVSREKKERFSLILESASTNQTSMYLCASRGLQGIQETQYFGPGTRLLVL.

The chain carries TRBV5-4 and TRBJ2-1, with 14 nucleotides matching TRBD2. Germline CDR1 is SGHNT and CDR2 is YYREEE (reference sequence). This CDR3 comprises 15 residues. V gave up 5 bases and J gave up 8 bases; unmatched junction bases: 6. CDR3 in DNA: TGTGCCAGCAGTGGGGGACTAGCGGGAGTCCATGAGCAGTTCTTC. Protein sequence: CASSGGLAGVHEQFF.

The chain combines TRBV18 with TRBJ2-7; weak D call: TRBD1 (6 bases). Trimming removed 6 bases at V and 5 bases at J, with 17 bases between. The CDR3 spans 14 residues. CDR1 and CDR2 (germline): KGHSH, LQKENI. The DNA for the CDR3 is TGTGCCAGCTCTCTAGCAGGGGTTCTTGACGAGCAGTACTTC. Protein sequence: CASSLAGVLDEQYF.

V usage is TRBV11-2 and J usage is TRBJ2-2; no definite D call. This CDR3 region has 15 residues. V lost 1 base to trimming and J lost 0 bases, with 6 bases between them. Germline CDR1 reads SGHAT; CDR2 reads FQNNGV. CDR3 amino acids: CASSLGQANTGELFF. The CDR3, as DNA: TGTGCCAGCAGCTTAGGCCAGGCGAACACCGGGGAGCTGTTTTTT.

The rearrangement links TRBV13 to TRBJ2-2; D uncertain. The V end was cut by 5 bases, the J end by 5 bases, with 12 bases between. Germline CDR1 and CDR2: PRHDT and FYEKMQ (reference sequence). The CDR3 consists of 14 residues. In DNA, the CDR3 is TGTGCCAGCAGCACCCCCCTACGAACCGGGGAGCTGTTTTTT. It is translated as CASSTPLRTGELFF.

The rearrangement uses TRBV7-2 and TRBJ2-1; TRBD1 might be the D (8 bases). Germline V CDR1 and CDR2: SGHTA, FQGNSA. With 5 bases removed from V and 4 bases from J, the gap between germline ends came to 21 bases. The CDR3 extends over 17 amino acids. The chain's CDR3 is CASSPQGAGVLYNEQFF. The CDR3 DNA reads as TGTGCCAGCAGCCCTCAGGGGGCGGGAGTGCTTTACAATGAGCAGTTCTTC. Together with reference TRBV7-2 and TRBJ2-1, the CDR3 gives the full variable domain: GAGVSQSPSNKVTEKGKDVELRCDPISGHTALYWYRQSLGQGLEFLIYFQGNSAPDKSGLPSDRFSAERTGGSVSTLTIQRTQQEDSAVYLCASSPQGAGVLYNEQFFGPGTRLTVL.

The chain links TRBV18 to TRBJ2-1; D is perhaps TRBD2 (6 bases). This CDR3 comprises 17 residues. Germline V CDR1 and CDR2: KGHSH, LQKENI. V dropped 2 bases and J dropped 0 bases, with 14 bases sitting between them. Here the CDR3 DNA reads TGTGCCAGCTCACCAATGTTAGGCGGGACCTCCTACAATGAGCAGTTCTTC. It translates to CASSPMLGGTSYNEQFF.